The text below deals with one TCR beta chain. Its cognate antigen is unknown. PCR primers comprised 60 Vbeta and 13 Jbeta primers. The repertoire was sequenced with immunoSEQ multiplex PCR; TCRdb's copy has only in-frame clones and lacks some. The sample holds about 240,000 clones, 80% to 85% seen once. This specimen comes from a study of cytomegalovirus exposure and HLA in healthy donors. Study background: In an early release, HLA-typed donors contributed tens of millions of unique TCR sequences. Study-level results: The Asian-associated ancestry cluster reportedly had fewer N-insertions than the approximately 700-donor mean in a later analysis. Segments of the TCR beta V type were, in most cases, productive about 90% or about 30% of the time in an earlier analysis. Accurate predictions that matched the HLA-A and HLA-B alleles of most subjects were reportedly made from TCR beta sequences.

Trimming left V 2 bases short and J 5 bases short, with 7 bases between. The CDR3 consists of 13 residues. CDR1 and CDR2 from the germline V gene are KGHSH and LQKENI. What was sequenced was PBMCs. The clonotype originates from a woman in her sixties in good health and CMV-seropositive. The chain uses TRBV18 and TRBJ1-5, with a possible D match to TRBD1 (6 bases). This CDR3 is CASSPNRDQPQHF. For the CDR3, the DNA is TGTGCCAGCTCACCAAACAGGGATCAGCCCCAGCATTTT. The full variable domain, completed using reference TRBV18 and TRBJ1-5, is NAGVMQNPRHLVRRRGQEARLRCSPMKGHSHVYWYRQLPEEGLKFMVYLQKENIIDESGMPKERFSAEFPKEGPSILRIQQVVRGDSAAYFCASSPNRDQPQHFGDGTRLSIL.